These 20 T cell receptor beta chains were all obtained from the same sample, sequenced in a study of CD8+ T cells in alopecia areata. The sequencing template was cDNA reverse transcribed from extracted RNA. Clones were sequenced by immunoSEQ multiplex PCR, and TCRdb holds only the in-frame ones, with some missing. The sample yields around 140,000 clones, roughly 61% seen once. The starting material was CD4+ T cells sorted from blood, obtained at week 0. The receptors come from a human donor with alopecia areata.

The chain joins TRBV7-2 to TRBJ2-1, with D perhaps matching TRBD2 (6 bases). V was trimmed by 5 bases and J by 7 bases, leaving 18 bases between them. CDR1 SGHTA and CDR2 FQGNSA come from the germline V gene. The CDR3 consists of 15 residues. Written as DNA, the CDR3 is TGTGCCAGCAGCCTCAGTCCGGCGGGGCGTAATGAGCAGTTCTTC. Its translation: CASSLSPAGRNEQFF.

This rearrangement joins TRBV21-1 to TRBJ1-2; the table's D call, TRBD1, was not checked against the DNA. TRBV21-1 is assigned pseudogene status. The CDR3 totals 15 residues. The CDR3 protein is CASSKKRDKSYGYTF. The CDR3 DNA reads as TGTGCCAGCAGCAAAAAACGAGACAAATCCTATGGCTACACCTTC.

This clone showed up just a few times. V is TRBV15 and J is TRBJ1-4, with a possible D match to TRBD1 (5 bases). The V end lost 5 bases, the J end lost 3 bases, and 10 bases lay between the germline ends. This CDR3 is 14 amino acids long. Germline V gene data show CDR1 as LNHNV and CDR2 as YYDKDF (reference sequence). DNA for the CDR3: TGTGCCACCAGCCCGGGGGGGGCTAATGAAAAACTGTTTTTT. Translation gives CATSPGGANEKLFF.

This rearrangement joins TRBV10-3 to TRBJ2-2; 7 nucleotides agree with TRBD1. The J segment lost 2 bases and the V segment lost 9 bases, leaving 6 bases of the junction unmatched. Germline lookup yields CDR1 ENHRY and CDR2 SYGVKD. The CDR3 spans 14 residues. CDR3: CAINRDSNTGELFF. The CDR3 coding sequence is TGTGCCATTAACCGGGACAGCAACACCGGGGAGCTGTTTTTT.

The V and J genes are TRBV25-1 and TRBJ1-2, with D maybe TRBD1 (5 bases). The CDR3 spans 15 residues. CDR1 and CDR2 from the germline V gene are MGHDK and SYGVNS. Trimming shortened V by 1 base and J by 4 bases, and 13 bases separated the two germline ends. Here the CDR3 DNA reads TGTGCCAGCAGTGAATCGGCAGGGCCTCCCTATGGCTACACCTTC. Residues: CASSESAGPPYGYTF.

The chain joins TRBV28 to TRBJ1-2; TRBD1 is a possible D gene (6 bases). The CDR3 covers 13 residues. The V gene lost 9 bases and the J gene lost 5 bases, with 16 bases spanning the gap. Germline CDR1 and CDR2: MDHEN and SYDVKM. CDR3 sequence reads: CASTPGQGYGYTF. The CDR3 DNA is TGTGCCAGTACCCCGGGACAAGGGTATGGCTACACCTTC.

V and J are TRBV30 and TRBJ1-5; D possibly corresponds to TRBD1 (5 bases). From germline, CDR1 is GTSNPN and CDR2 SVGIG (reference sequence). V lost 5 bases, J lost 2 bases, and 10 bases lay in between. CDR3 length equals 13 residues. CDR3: CAWSTVGNQPQHF. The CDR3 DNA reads TGTGCCTGGTCGACAGTAGGCAATCAGCCCCAGCATTTT.

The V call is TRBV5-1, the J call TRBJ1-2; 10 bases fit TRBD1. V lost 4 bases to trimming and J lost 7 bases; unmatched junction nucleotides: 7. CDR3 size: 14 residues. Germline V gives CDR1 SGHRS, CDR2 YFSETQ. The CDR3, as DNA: TGCGCCAGCAGCCGCGGACAGGGGGGACTTGGCTACACCTTC. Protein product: CASSRGQGGLGYTF.

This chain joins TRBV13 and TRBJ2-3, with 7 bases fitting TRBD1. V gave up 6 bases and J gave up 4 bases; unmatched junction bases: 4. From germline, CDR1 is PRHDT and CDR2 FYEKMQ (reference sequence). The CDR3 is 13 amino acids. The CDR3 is CASRQGTADTQYF. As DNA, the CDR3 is TGTGCCAGCAGACAGGGGACCGCAGATACGCAGTATTTT.

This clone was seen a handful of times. The CDR3 coding sequence is TGTGCCAGCAGCCTAAGGGTAGATACGCAGTATTTT. It encodes CASSLRVDTQYF. The chain joins TRBV11-2 to TRBJ2-3, with D hard to call. Trimming stripped 5 bases from V and 5 bases from J, with 8 bases between. The CDR3 has 12 residues. Germline CDR1 reads SGHAT; CDR2 reads FQNNGV.

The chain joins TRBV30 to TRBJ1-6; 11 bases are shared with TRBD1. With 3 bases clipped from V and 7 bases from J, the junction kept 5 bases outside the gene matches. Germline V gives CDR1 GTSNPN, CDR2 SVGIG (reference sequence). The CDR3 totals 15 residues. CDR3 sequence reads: CAWSGQGARNSPLHF. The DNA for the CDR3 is TGTGCCTGGAGCGGACAGGGGGCGAGGAATTCACCCCTCCACTTT.

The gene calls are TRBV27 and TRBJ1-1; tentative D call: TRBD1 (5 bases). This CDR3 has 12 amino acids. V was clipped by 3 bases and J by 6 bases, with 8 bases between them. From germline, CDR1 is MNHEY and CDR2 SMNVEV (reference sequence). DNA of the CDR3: TGTGCCAGCAGTTTTTTGGGGGCTGAAGCTTTCTTT. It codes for CASSFLGAEAFF.

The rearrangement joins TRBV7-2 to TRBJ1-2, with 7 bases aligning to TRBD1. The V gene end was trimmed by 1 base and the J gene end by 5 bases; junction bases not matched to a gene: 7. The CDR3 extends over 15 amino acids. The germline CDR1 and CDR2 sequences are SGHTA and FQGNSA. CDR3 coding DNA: TGTGCCAGCAGCTTAGATGGAGGGGGCGTGTATGGCTACACCTTC. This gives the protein CASSLDGGGVYGYTF.

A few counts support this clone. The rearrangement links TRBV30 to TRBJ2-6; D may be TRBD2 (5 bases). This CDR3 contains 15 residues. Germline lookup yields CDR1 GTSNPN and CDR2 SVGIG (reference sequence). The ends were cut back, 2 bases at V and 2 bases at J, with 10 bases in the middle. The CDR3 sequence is CAWSPAGAGANVLTF. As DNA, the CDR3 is TGTGCCTGGAGTCCCGCGGGCGCTGGGGCCAACGTCCTGACTTTC.

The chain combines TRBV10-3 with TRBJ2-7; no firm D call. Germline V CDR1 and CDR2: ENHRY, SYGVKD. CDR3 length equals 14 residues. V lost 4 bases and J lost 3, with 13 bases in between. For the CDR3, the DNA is TGTGCCATCAGTGTGAAACGTCTAGGCTACGAGCAGTACTTC. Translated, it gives CAISVKRLGYEQYF.

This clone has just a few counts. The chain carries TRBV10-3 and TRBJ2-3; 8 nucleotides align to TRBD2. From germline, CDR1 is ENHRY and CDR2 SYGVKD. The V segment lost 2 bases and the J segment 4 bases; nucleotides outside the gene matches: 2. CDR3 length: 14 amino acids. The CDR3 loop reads CAISELTSADTQYF. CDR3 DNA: TGTGCCATCAGTGAGCTGACTAGCGCAGATACGCAGTATTTT.

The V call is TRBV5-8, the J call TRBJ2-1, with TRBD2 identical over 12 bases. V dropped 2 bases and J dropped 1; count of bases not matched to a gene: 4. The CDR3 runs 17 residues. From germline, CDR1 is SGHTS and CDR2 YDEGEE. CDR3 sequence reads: CASSLGLAGWSYNEQFF. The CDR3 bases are TGTGCCAGCAGCTTAGGACTAGCGGGGTGGTCCTACAATGAGCAGTTCTTC.

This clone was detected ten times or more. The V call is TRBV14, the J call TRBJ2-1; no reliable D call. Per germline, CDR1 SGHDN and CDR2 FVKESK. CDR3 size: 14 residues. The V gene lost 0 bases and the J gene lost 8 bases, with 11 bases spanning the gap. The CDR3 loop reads CASSQEIRRYEQFF. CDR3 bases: TGTGCCAGCAGCCAAGAGATTCGGCGGTATGAGCAGTTCTTC.

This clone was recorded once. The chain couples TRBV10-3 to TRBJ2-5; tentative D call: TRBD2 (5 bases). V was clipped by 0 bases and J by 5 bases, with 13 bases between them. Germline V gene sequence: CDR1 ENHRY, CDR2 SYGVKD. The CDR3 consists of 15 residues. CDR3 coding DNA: TGTGCCATCAGTGAGTCGCCAGGCTGGGAGGAGACCCAGTACTTC. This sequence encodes CAISESPGWEETQYF.

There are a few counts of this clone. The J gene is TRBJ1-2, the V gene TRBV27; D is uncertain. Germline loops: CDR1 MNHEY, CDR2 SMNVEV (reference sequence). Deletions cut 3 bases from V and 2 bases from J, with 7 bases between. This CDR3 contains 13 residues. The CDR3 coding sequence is TGTGCCAGCAGTTTCGACACAAACTATGGCTACACCTTC. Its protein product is CASSFDTNYGYTF.